These 32 T cell receptor beta chains originate from one sample sequenced in a study of shared clonotypes between healthy human individuals. Only in-frame clones appear in the TCRdb table, and some are missing; sequencing was by immunoSEQ multiplex PCR. The profile shows millions of clones, more than 90% of them singletons. The sample was naive CD4+ T cells sorted from blood. The subset denotes: CD45RA+ positively selected. The source of these receptors is a man between 18 and 35 years old in good health.

V usage is TRBV6-5 and J usage is TRBJ1-1, with a possible D match to TRBD1 (6 bases). Per the germline V gene, CDR1 is MNHEY and CDR2 is SVGAGI. The CDR3 consists of 12 residues. V dropped 8 bases and J dropped 4 bases, with 11 bases sitting between them. The CDR3, as DNA: TGTGCCAGCTATAGGGGGGGCACTGAAGCTTTCTTT. Amino acid sequence: CASYRGGTEAFF.

The V call is TRBV11-3, the J call TRBJ2-1; 11 bases match TRBD2. CDR1 is SGHNT, CDR2 YENEEA, per germline. Trimming took 0 bases from V and 1 from J; bases not matched to a gene: 8. The CDR3 length is 19 residues. CDR3 residues: CASSLDPDTSGRSYNEQFF. For the CDR3, the DNA is TGTGCCAGCAGCTTAGATCCCGACACTAGCGGGAGATCCTACAATGAGCAGTTCTTC. The variable domain in full, completed from reference TRBV11-3 and TRBJ2-1, reads EAGVVQSPRYKIIEKKQPVAFWCNPISGHNTLYWYLQNLGQGPELLIRYENEEAVDDSQLPKDRFSAERLKGVDSTLKIQPAELGDSAVYLCASSLDPDTSGRSYNEQFFGPGTRLTVL.

This chain uses TRBV5-8 with TRBJ2-5; D unclear. The germline V gene has CDR1 SGHTS and CDR2 YDEGEE. The CDR3 is 14 amino acids. V lost 0 bases, J lost 2 bases, and 8 bases lay in between. The CDR3 here is CASSLDWGQETQYF. CDR3 bases: TGTGCCAGCAGCTTGGATTGGGGACAAGAGACCCAGTACTTC.

The chain employs TRBV28 and TRBJ1-1; TRBD1 aligns across 9 bases. Germline V gene lookup returns CDR1 MDHEN and CDR2 SYDVKM. CDR3 length: 16 residues. V lost 2 bases to trimming and J lost 3 bases; unmatched junction nucleotides: 7. The CDR3 protein is CASSLKLRTGDTEAFF. DNA of the CDR3: TGTGCCAGCAGTTTAAAGTTGCGGACAGGGGACACTGAAGCTTTCTTT.

In DNA form, the CDR3 reads TGTGCCAGCAGTCCGGTAGGGTACACCGGGGAGCTGTTTTTT. This codes for CASSPVGYTGELFF. The chain recombines TRBV6-1 with TRBJ2-2; D remains unclear. V gave up 5 bases and J gave up 3 bases, with 10 bases separating them. The CDR3 has 14 residues. Germline CDR1 and CDR2: MNHNS and SASEGT.

The rearrangement links TRBV11-2 to TRBJ2-7, with D perhaps TRBD2 (6 bases). Germline CDR1 reads SGHAT; CDR2 reads FQNNGV. This CDR3 comprises 15 residues. Trimming took 0 bases from V and 4 from J, leaving 13 bases between them. CDR3 nucleotide sequence: TGTGCCAGCAGCTTAGATCTCATTGGACTATACGAGCAGTACTTC. Encoded protein: CASSLDLIGLYEQYF. The full variable domain, rest sourced from reference TRBV11-2 and TRBJ2-7, is EAGVAQSPRYKIIEKRQSVAFWCNPISGHATLYWYQQILGQGPKLLIQFQNNGVVDDSQLPKDRFSAERLKGVDSTLKIQPAKLEDSAVYLCASSLDLIGLYEQYFGPGTRLTVT.

This chain connects TRBV7-6 to TRBJ1-3, with D possibly matching TRBD1 (5 bases). The germline CDR1 and CDR2 sequences are SGHVS and FNYEAQ. This CDR3 has 16 amino acids. V lost 5 bases to trimming and J lost 0 bases, with 14 bases between them. CDR3 region: CASSRVEGPSGNTIYF. DNA of the CDR3: TGTGCCAGCAGCCGGGTAGAGGGACCCTCTGGAAACACCATATATTTT. Combining the CDR3 with reference TRBV7-6 and TRBJ1-3 gives the whole variable domain GAGVSQSPRYKVTKRGQDVALRCDPISGHVSLYWYRQALGQGPEFLTYFNYEAQQDKSGLPNDRFSAERPEGSISTLTIQRTEQRDSAMYRCASSRVEGPSGNTIYFGEGSWLTVV.

This chain uses TRBV25-1 with TRBJ2-1; 9 bases are shared with TRBD2. Unmatched junction bases numbered 15, after V lost 10 bases and J lost 8 bases. CDR3 length: 15 residues. From germline, CDR1 is MGHDK and CDR2 SYGVNS. The CDR3 loop is CATQLTAGGLYEQFF. In nucleotides, the CDR3 is TGTGCCACCCAGCTGACTGCGGGGGGGCTCTATGAGCAGTTCTTC.

The V gene is TRBV10-1, the J gene TRBJ2-5; TRBD2 might be the D (5 bases). V was trimmed by 3 bases and J by 6 bases, leaving 8 bases between them. The germline CDR1 and CDR2 sequences are WNHNN and SYGVQD (reference sequence). The CDR3 runs to 12 residues. Here the CDR3 reads CASSDPGKTQYF. CDR3 in DNA: TGCGCCAGCAGTGACCCGGGGAAGACCCAGTACTTC.

The chain combines TRBV11-3 with TRBJ2-7, with D uncertain. Germline V gene lookup returns CDR1 SGHNT and CDR2 YENEEA. The CDR3 runs to 17 residues. V gave up 4 bases and J gave up 3 bases, with 22 bases separating them. The CDR3: CASSSLTRASWGYEQYF. The CDR3 nucleotides are TGTGCCAGCAGCTCACTAACAAGAGCCTCGTGGGGCTACGAGCAGTACTTC.

This clone has just one count. The chain couples TRBV11-2 to TRBJ1-2, with D uncertain. This CDR3 has 12 residues. V shed 2 bases and J shed 4 bases, with 5 bases lying between them. Per germline, CDR1 SGHAT and CDR2 FQNNGV. The CDR3 is CASSLKGYGYTF. In DNA form, the CDR3 reads TGTGCCAGCAGCTTAAAGGGCTATGGCTACACCTTC.

This clone showed up just once. The V call is TRBV18, the J call TRBJ2-2, with a possible D match to TRBD2 (6 bases). The germline CDR1 and CDR2 sequences are KGHSH and LQKENI. The CDR3 covers 16 residues. Trimming stripped 2 bases from V and 4 bases from J, with 14 bases between. The CDR3 sequence: CASSPAGRTGTGELFF. Written as DNA, the CDR3 is TGTGCCAGCTCACCAGCGGGACGTACGGGCACCGGGGAGCTGTTTTTT.

The chain uses TRBV2 and TRBJ2-2; a weak D match, TRBD1 (6 bases). The CDR3 runs to 15 residues. Germline assignment: CDR1 SNHLY and CDR2 FYNNEI. Trimming removed 4 bases from V and 5 bases from J, with 14 bases in between. The CDR3 DNA is TGTGCCAGCAGTGTCGGACAGCTCACTACCGGGGAGCTGTTTTTT. It yields the protein CASSVGQLTTGELFF.

The rearrangement joins TRBV19 to TRBJ1-5; D not certain. CDR1 LNHDA and CDR2 SQIVND come from the germline V gene (reference sequence). The germline V and J ends were trimmed by 3 bases and 0 bases, with 12 bases remaining between them. CDR3 size: 16 residues. The CDR3 DNA is TGTGCCAGTAGTATTGAGGCAGGCCTTAGCAATCAGCCCCAGCATTTT. Translation: CASSIEAGLSNQPQHF.

This clone has a single count. The chain has TRBV5-1 and TRBJ1-2; TRBD1 agrees at 9 bases. The V gene's germline CDR1 is SGHRS and CDR2 YFSETQ. V lost 0 bases to trimming and J lost 2 bases; unmatched junction nucleotides: 5. The CDR3 has 16 amino acids. The CDR3 spells CASSLGPTGGNYGYTF. For the CDR3, the DNA is TGCGCCAGCAGCTTGGGCCCGACAGGGGGGAACTATGGCTACACCTTC.

The chain recombines TRBV9 with TRBJ2-7, with 11 bases lining up with TRBD1. Trimming removed 0 bases from V and 2 bases from J; junction bases left unmatched: 4. The CDR3 spans 16 residues. Germline V lookup: CDR1 SGDLS, CDR2 YYNGEE. Here the CDR3 reads CASSVEGTGGTYEQYF. CDR3 DNA sequence: TGTGCCAGCAGCGTAGAGGGGACAGGGGGGACCTACGAGCAGTACTTC.

Here the CDR3 reads CASSLASATSSYEQYF. The CDR3 coding sequence is TGCGCCAGCAGCTTGGCCTCAGCCACCAGCTCCTACGAGCAGTACTTC. The rearrangement joins TRBV5-1 to TRBJ2-7, with D unclear. There are 16 residues in the CDR3. Trimming removed 0 bases at V and 0 bases at J, with 13 bases between. In germline, CDR1 is SGHRS, CDR2 YFSETQ.

This chain links TRBV9 with TRBJ2-5, with D perhaps matching TRBD2 (6 bases). Trimming stripped 4 bases from V and 4 bases from J, with 17 bases between. Germline lookup yields CDR1 SGDLS and CDR2 YYNGEE. The CDR3 contains 15 residues. The CDR3 DNA reads as TGTGCCAGCAGCCTGGGACTTCTCGAGGTAGAGACCCAGTACTTC. Amino acids: CASSLGLLEVETQYF.

This chain uses TRBV5-4 with TRBJ1-2; no clear D. Deletions cut 1 base from V and 4 bases from J, with 8 bases between. CDR1 is SGHNT and CDR2 is YYREEE in the germline V gene (reference sequence). This CDR3 contains 13 residues. The CDR3 is CASSLNSLYGYTF. The CDR3 nucleotides read TGTGCCAGCAGCTTGAATAGTCTCTATGGCTACACCTTC.

A remark on this clone: Distinct nucleotide sequences in the sample also encode this CDR3. J is TRBJ2-3 and V is TRBV10-3; either TRBD1 or TRBD2 may supply D (6 bases each). The CDR3 extends over 16 amino acids. Trimming removed 0 bases from V and 0 bases from J, with 10 bases in between. From germline, CDR1 is ENHRY and CDR2 SYGVKD. CDR3 nucleotides: TGTGCCATCAGTGAGTCGTGGGGGGCAAGCACAGATACGCAGTATTTT. It yields the protein CAISESWGASTDTQYF.

V and J are TRBV9 and TRBJ1-6; tentative D call: TRBD1 (5 bases). Looked up from germline, CDR1 is SGDLS and CDR2 is YYNGEE. The CDR3 totals 15 residues. The V end was cut by 2 bases, the J end by 7 bases, with 13 bases between. CDR3 amino acids: CASSVFSRVNSPLHF. As DNA, the CDR3 is TGTGCCAGCAGCGTCTTCTCCAGGGTCAATTCACCCCTCCACTTT.

The genes are TRBV6-1 and TRBJ1-4; D may be TRBD1 (5 bases). Germline lookup yields CDR1 MNHNS and CDR2 SASEGT. The CDR3 length is 15 residues. V lost 2 bases and J lost 2, with 9 bases in between. The CDR3 bases are TGTGCCAGCAGTGAAATGCCAGGGACTAATGAAAAACTGTTTTTT. It translates to CASSEMPGTNEKLFF.

V usage is TRBV28 and J usage is TRBJ2-7; D not certain. Deletions cut 5 bases from V and 7 bases from J, with 18 bases between. Germline CDR1 and CDR2: MDHEN and SYDVKM. This CDR3 comprises 14 residues. In nucleotides, the CDR3 is TGTGCCAGCAGTCCCCCGAGGCAGCCCGATGAGCAGTACTTC. This gives the protein CASSPPRQPDEQYF.

This clone was picked up a small number of times. The rearrangement links TRBV6-1 to TRBJ1-6; no reliable D call. Trimming shortened V by 5 bases and J by 7 bases, and 9 bases separated the two germline ends. This CDR3 spans 13 amino acids. Germline V gene sequence: CDR1 MNHNS, CDR2 SASEGT. The CDR3 protein is CASSPTGNSPLHF. In DNA, the CDR3 is TGTGCCAGCAGTCCGACGGGGAATTCACCCCTCCACTTT.

The chain recombines TRBV30 with TRBJ2-6; D remains ambiguous. The CDR3 totals 14 residues. Trimming stripped 5 bases from V and 3 bases from J, with 11 bases between. The germline gives CDR1 GTSNPN, CDR2 SVGIG (reference sequence). The CDR3 DNA reads TGTGCCTGGGGTGGGCAGGATGGGGCCAACGTCCTGACTTTC. Amino acid sequence: CAWGGQDGANVLTF.

The gene calls are TRBV2 and TRBJ1-4; 7 positions match TRBD1. This CDR3 contains 15 residues. Germline V gene sequence: CDR1 SNHLY, CDR2 FYNNEI. Trimming removed 7 bases from V and 5 bases from J; junction bases left unmatched: 10. The CDR3 DNA reads TGTGCCAGCACGCAGGAAGGGGGCAGGAATGAAAAACTGTTTTTT. Translation: CASTQEGGRNEKLFF.

This clone was seen once. The V call is TRBV6-1, the J call TRBJ1-4; 7 bases map to TRBD1. The length of the CDR3 is 13 residues. Looked up from germline, CDR1 is MNHNS and CDR2 is SASEGT. V lost 6 bases and J lost 10; bases outside the gene matches: 8. The CDR3 coding sequence is TGTGCCAGCAGCGTAACAGGACAGGCAAAACTGTTTTTT. Protein: CASSVTGQAKLFF.

This sequence joins TRBV7-9 and TRBJ2-7, with 10 bases that match TRBD1. CDR3 size: 12 residues. Germline lookup yields CDR1 SEHNR and CDR2 FQNEAQ (reference sequence). V trimming: 5 bases; J trimming: 6 bases; junction bases outside the gene matches: 1. CDR3 bases: TGTGCCAGCAGCCGGGACAGGGGCGAGCAGTACTTC. Amino acid sequence: CASSRDRGEQYF. The full variable domain, in which reference TRBV7-9 and TRBJ2-7 provide the parts outside the CDR3, is DTGVSQNPRHKITKRGQNVTFRCDPISEHNRLYWYRQTLGQGPEFLTYFQNEAQLEKSRLLSDRFSAERPKGSFSTLEIQRTEQGDSAMYLCASSRDRGEQYFGPGTRLTVT.

The chain joins TRBV6-5 to TRBJ1-4, with a possible D match to TRBD1 (5 bases). The CDR3 contains 12 residues. V lost 5 bases, J lost 15 bases, and 16 bases lay in between. CDR1 and CDR2 (germline): MNHEY, SVGAGI. CDR3 protein: CASSKNRDGLFF. The CDR3 bases are TGTGCCAGCAGTAAAAACCGGGACGGATTGTTTTTT.

The chain links TRBV4-3 to TRBJ1-3; D is ambiguous. The CDR3 runs 13 residues. V gave up 2 bases and J gave up 4 bases, with 6 bases separating them. CDR1 is LGHNA, CDR2 YSLEER, per germline. The DNA for the CDR3 is TGCGCCAGCAGCCAATCATTAGGAAACACCATATATTTT. This gives the protein CASSQSLGNTIYF.

The chain joins TRBV5-8 to TRBJ2-7; tentatively, D is TRBD2 (7 bases). V shed 1 base and J shed 2 bases, with 13 bases lying between them. This CDR3 has 15 residues. The germline CDR1 and CDR2 sequences are SGHTS and YDEGEE. The CDR3 region is CASSLRGALAYEQYF. The CDR3 DNA follows: TGTGCCAGCAGCTTGCGGGGGGCACTGGCCTACGAGCAGTACTTC.

CDR3 sequence: CASSSEGAQIVTEAFF. The DNA of the CDR3 is TGTGCCAGTAGTTCCGAGGGGGCGCAAATTGTTACTGAAGCTTTCTTT. This chain links TRBV19 with TRBJ1-1; 7 bases match TRBD1. The CDR3 loop spans 16 amino acids. Germline V gene sequence: CDR1 LNHDA, CDR2 SQIVND (reference sequence). The junction had 14 bases not matched to a gene; V was cut back by 5 bases and J by 5 bases.